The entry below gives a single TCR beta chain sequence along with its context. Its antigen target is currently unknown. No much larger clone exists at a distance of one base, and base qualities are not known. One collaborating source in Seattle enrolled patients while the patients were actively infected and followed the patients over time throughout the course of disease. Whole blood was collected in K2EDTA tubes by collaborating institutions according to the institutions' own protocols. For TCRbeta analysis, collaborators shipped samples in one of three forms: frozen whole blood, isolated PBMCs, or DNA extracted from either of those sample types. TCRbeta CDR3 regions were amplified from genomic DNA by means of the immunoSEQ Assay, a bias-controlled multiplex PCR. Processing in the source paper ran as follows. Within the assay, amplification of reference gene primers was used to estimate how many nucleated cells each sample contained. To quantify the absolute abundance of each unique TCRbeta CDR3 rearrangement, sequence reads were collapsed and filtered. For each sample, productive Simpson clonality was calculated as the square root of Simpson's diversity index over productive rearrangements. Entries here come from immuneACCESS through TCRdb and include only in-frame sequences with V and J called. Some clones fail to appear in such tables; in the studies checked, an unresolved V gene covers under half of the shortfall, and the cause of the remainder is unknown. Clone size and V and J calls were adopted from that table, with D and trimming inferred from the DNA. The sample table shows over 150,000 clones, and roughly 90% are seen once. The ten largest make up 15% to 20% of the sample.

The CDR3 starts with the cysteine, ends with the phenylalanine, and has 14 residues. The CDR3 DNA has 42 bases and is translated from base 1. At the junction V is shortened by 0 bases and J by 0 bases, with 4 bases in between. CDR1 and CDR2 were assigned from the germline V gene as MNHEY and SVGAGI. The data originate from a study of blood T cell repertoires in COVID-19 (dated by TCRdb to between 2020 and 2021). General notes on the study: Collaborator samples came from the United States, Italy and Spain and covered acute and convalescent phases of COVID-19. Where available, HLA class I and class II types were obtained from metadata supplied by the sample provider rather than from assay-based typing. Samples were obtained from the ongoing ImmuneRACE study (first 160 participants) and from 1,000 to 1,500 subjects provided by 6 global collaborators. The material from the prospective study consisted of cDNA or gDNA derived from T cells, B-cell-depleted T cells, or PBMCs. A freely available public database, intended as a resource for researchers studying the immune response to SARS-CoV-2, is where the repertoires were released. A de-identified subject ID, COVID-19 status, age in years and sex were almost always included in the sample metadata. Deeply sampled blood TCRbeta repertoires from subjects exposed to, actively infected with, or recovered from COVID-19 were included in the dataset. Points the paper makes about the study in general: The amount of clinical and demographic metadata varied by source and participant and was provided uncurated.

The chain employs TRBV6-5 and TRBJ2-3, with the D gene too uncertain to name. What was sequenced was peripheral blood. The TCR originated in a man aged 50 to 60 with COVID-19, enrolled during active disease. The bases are TGTGCCAGCAGTTACTCGTCGAGCACAGATACGCAGTATTTT. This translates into CASSYSSSTDTQYF.